This T cell receptor (beta chain) emerged from a study of regulatory T cells in long-lasting Graves disease. Study summary: Graves' patients (newly diagnosed) had been on antithyroid drugs under 3 months. Study findings and constraints: There was favoring of TRBV28, TRBJ1-2 and TRBJ2-5 in persistent disease. Persistent-disease Graves' patients showed less TCR diversity than new cases.

Building of the TCR beta libraries involved iRepertoire HTBI primers and Arm-PCR of CDR3 regions. TCRdb independently ran MiXCR on the multiplex PCR reads; one entry per CDR3 protein. The data hold a few hundred thousand distinct CDR3 sequences, with 20% to 25% observed a single time. CDR1 SNHLY and CDR2 FYNNEI come from the germline V gene. The CDR3 consists of 14 residues. The V and J ends lost 6 bases and 8 bases respectively, with 16 bases between them. The time point is: newly diagnosed GD, antithyroid drugs for less than 3 months. Scientists built the TCR library using RNA that was extracted from PBMCs. This clonotype appeared many times. Its cognate antigen is unknown.

The J gene is TRBJ1-4, the V gene TRBV2; D ambiguous. The origin of this receptor is a female donor with Graves disease. Here the sequenced sample was peripheral blood mononuclear cells (PBMCs), taken at new diagnosis, from a patient treated with antithyroid drugs. For the CDR3, the DNA is TGTGCCAGCAGCCCTCCTGCTATGGAAGAAAAACTGTTTTTT. This encodes CASSPPAMEEKLFF.